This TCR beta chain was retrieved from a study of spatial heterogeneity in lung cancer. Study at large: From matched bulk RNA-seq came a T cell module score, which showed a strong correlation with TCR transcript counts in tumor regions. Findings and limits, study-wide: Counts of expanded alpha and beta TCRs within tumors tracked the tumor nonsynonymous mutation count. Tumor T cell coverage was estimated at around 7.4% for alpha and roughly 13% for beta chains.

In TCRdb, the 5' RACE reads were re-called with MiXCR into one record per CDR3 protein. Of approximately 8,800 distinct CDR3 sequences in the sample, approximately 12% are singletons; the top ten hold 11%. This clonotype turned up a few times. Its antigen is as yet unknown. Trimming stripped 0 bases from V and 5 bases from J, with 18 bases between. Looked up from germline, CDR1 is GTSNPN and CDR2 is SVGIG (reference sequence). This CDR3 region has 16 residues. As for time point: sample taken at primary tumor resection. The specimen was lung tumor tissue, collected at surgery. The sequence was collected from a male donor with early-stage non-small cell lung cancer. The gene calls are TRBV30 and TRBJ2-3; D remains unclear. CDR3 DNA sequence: TGTGCCTGGAGTGTATTTACCGATTATCGTAAAGATACGCAGTATTTT. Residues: CAWSVFTDYRKDTQYF.